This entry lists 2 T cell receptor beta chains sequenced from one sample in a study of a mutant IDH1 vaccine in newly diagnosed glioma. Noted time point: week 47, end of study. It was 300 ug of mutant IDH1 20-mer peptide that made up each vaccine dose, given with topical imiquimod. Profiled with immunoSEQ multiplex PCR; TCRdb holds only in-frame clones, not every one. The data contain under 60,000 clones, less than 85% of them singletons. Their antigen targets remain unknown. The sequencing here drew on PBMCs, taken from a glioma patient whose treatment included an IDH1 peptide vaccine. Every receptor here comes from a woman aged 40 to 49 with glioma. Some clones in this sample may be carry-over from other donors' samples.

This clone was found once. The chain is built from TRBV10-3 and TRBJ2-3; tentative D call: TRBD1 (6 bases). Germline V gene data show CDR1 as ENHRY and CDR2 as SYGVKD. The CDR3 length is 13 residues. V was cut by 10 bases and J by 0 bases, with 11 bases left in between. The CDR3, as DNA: TGTGCCACCGAACAGGGAAGCACAGATACGCAGTATTTT. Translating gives CATEQGSTDTQYF.

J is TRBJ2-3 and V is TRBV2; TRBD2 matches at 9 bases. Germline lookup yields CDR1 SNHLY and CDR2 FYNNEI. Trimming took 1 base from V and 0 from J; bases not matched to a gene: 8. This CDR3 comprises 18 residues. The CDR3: CASSEGSSGGASTDTQYF. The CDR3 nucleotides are TGTGCCAGCAGTGAAGGGAGTAGCGGGGGCGCGAGCACAGATACGCAGTATTTT. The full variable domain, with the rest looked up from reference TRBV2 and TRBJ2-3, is EPEVTQTPSHQVTQMGQEVILRCVPISNHLYFYWYRQILGQKVEFLVSFYNNEISEKSEIFDDQFSVERPDGSNFTLKIRSTKLEDSAMYFCASSEGSSGGASTDTQYFGPGTRLTVL.